This note documents a single T cell receptor beta chain sequence. The sample holds one count of this clone. Which antigen it targets is not known. It has no much larger one-base neighbor in the sample; base qualities were not kept. The library was produced with the immunoSEQ multiplex PCR assay. For the multiplex PCR, a mixture combining 60 forward primers for TCR Vbeta segments and 13 reverse primers for TCR Jbeta segments was used. A multiplex PCR assay on genomic DNA amplified the CDR3 region of rearranged TCR beta genes. The amplified TCR beta libraries were sequenced on the Illumina HiSeq System as 87-base-pair reads. In the authors' own workflow: A later analysis counted some 80 million unique TCR beta chains across the 666 repertoires, and some 11 million of these chains were shared by at least two donors. Raw reads were error-corrected and collapsed into unique sequences by a nearest-neighbor algorithm in which closely related sequences were merged to remove PCR and sequencing errors. V, D and J gene segments were assigned by aligning CDR3 sequences to IMGT reference sequences. Each retained sequence needed at least a six-nucleotide match to both a V gene segment and a J gene segment. A rearrangement was called productive if the CDR3 had no stop codons and remained in frame with V and J, and every other rearrangement was called non-productive. CDR3 was defined by IMGT convention, running from the second conserved V-encoded cysteine to the conserved J-encoded phenylalanine. Sequences without an unambiguous match to a single V gene segment were excluded from the earlier analysis of a few hundred of the donors. In an earlier analysis of 587 of the donors, V segments were called functional above 56.7% productive rearrangements and were called segregating when the between-donor standard deviation exceeded 5%. A statistical classification framework was developed to diagnose cytomegalovirus status using the catalog of TCR beta chain sequences. In a later analysis, V and J genes were assigned by comparing TCR nucleotide sequences against IMGT/GENE-DB human TR gene sequences. The TCRdist pipeline was used in a later analysis to assign CDR3 sequences and most-parsimonious VDJ recombination scenarios. In a later analysis, every TCR beta chain was defined by the combination of its CDR3 amino acid sequence and its V-gene family, and reads without a unique V-gene family were dropped. In a later analysis, fewer than 650 highly shared, low-generation-probability nucleotide sequences were removed to address suspected cross-contamination and a sequencing artifact. In a later analysis, a clonal expansion index for each public chain was calculated from normalized within-repertoire ranks of inferred template counts. In a later analysis, generation probabilities were computed using a VDJ recombination model fitted to out-of-frame rearrangements, and the results were checked against IGoR. In a later analysis, TCR-TCR, TCR-HLA and TCR-CMV co-occurrence was scored with hypergeometric tests, and a repertoire-size bias correction was applied to TCR pairs. To estimate false discovery rates, a later analysis permuted the HLA or CMV assignments 20 times. A later analysis grouped co-occurring TCRs with DBSCAN, adding TCRdist sequence similarity when clustering within HLA-allele-positive subsets. Repertoires with fewer than 30,000 or more than 120,000 public chains were left out of co-occurrence clustering, as were five repertoires with anomalous nucleotide sharing. TCRdb limited this immuneACCESS table to in-frame rearrangements with V and J called. A share of clones is missing; checked studies link under half to unresolved V genes, and the rest is unexplained. Clone size and the V and J calls come from that table; the DNA yielded D and trimming. In this sample the table shows about 190,000 clones, roughly four fifths of which occur a single time. The ten largest account for approximately 3.1% of the sample.

This specimen belongs to a study of cytomegalovirus exposure and HLA in healthy donors listed by TCRdb under 2017. For the study in its entirety: In an earlier analysis of fewer than 750 of the donors, 250 to 350 Gb of sequence data and some 120 million unique TCR beta sequences from roughly 190 million T cells were reported. Rather than drawing on any new phenotypic data, the later analysis identified candidate immune exposures from TCR beta sequences and the way those sequences occurred across donors. The study profiled the T cell repertoires of 550 to 700 subjects by immunosequencing and related them to cytomegalovirus serostatus. All discovery cohort repertoires had been generated on a single sequencing platform. HLA typing included class I and class II loci at four-digit resolution. Along with the approximately 620-subject first cohort, a separate validation cohort of over 90 different subjects was used. Donor age, sex, ethnicity and CMV serostatus were collected together with the repertoire data. Four to six DR-DQ haplotypes were handled as single units for association and clustering, since linkage in the cohort was strong. Approximately 300 gigabases of sequencing data and tens of millions of unique TCR sequences were included in an early release covering around 600 HLA-typed donors. The genetic ancestry cluster associated with self-reported Caucasian donors included 81% of the 398 genotyped donors. To predict cytomegalovirus infection status, the study combined high-throughput TCR immunosequencing, statistical association of individual TCRs with disease status, and machine learning. The study was designed to test whether signatures of past pathogen exposure could be identified by cataloging public T cell receptors. A later genetic analysis used genome-wide SNP genotypes for about 65% of the 666 donors, treating that subset as a discovery cohort. On average, 235,054 unique TCR beta nucleotide sequences were sequenced per donor among about 400 genotyped donors of the cohort, with about 17% of those sequences being non-productive. The number of donors typed differed by locus, with about 629-630 for A, B, C, DRB1 and DQB1, roughly 520 for DQA1, approximately 580 for DPA1, and approximately 470 for DPB1. To decide whether each TCR beta V gene segment behaved as functional or pseudogenic, an earlier analysis of 587 of the donors relied on high-throughput TCR beta sequencing. In a later analysis, previously published TCR beta repertoires from 670 or so donors were re-analyzed and high-resolution HLA genotyping was added so that TCR occurrence patterns could be studied.

For this chain, trimming is 6 bases at the V end and 2 bases at the J end, and the number of junction bases without a gene match is 6. Sequences SQVTM (CDR1) and ANQGSEA (CDR2) are obtained from the germline V gene. From its cysteine to its phenylalanine, the CDR3 spans 13 amino acids. Left in the record is the CDR3 DNA by itself, 39 bases read in frame from the first base. The cohort comprised under 700 healthy bone marrow donors. All cohort members were sampled while nominally healthy, although unrecorded immune exposures were likely present. The donor was CMV seropositive and belonged to the group of 250 to 350 seropositive cohort members. Each donor provided a peripheral blood sample, and peripheral blood mononuclear cells were used for TCR beta sequencing. The Qiagen DNeasy Blood Extraction Kit was used to extract genomic DNA from the blood cell samples. The paper's findings and limits, for the study overall: The sequencing pipeline was judged likely to have produced a cluster of highly shared sequence variants as a technical artifact. According to a later analysis, TCR association rates differed among HLA loci, with DRB1 alleles showing the most associated TCRs and HLA-C alleles showing the fewest. According to a later genetic analysis, donors in an Asian-associated ancestry cluster had fewer N-insertions in productive TCRs than the roughly 670-donor mean. Cytomegalovirus status was reported to be diagnosed by the classifier with high specificity and sensitivity in both the original and validation cohorts. Most CMV-associated TCR beta chains appeared to be HLA-restricted in a later analysis, and the HLA associations seemed to be driven largely by CMV exposure. The cohort was sequenced for TCR beta chains only, and without alpha or paired-chain data the features that could be detected were limited. A further reported finding was that TCR beta sequences accurately predicted the HLA-A and HLA-B alleles for most subjects in the first cohort. Because HLA typing was unavailable for some donors at each locus, only the typed subset was used in association tests. In vitro tests confirmed that a few of the cytomegalovirus-associated TCR beta chains recognize cytomegalovirus antigens. V-gene and J-gene trimming of TCR beta chains was associated with a missense DCLRE1C variant in a later genetic analysis, and the association was replicated in an independent cohort. Because counts were too low, more than 15 rarely observed V segments, including chromosome 9 orphons, were excluded from the earlier analysis of several hundred of the donors. Sequencing depth was assumed to be roughly uniform across donors in the presence/absence analyses, though that assumption may not hold. A later analysis found that HLA-associated TCR beta chains were more clonally expanded and had lower generation probabilities than equally common non-associated chains. Some IMGT-functional V segments, including TRBV6-2 and TRBV6-3, could not be distinguished by the 87-base-pair reads and were therefore excluded. In the study, about 150 TCR beta chains were listed as associated with cytomegalovirus. Most TCR sequences were observed very rarely across donors, whereas some public TCRs were present in many individuals. In a later analysis, several top co-occurrence clusters were reported to appear linked to parvovirus B19, influenza, CMV and Epstein-Barr virus. A later analysis associated some 17,000 TCR beta sequences with specific HLA alleles at a false discovery rate of 0.05. Correlated functional status among segregating V segments might reflect linkage disequilibrium, but an unknown experimental factor could not be ruled out. The authors suggested that the approach could potentially be generalized to other disease states and immunological phenotypes. CMV serostatus was the only immune exposure information available for the cohort. Assigning TCR associations to individual alleles was difficult when HLA alleles, especially DR and DQ, strongly co-occurred. An earlier analysis of some 560 of the donors showed that most TCR beta V segments appeared in productive rearrangements either about 87% or about 30% of the time, which broadly matched IMGT annotations.

Sequenced material: PBMCs. The clonotype originates from a woman aged 30 to 39 in good health and CMV-seropositive. The sequence links TRBV29-1 to TRBJ2-7; TRBD2 matches 8 bases in the middle. The sequenced DNA: TGCAGCGTAGGCCCGGGACTAGCCTACGAGCAGTACTTC. Translated, this is CSVGPGLAYEQYF.